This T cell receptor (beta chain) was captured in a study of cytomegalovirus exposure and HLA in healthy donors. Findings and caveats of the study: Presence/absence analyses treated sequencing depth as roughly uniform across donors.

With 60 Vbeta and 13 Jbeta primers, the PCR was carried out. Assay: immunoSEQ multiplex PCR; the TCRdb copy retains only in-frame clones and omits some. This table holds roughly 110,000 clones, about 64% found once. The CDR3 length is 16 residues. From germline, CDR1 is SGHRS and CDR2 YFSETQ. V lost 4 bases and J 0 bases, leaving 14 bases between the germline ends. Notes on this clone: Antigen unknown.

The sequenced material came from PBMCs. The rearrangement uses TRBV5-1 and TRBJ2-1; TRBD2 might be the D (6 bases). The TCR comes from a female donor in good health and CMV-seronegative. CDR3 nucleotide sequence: TGCGCCAGCAGCCTAGGACTACCGAGCTCCTACAATGAGCAGTTCTTC. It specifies CASSLGLPSSYNEQFF. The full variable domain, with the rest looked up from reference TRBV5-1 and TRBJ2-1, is KAGVTQTPRYLIKTRGQQVTLSCSPISGHRSVSWYQQTPGQGLQFLFEYFSETQRNKGNFPGRFSGRQFSNSRSEMNVSTLELGDSALYLCASSLGLPSSYNEQFFGPGTRLTVL.